This T cell receptor (beta chain) was identified in a study of response to subunit inactivated influenza vaccine. The CDR3 is 17 amino acids. Trimming took off 3 bases at V and 0 bases at J, with 19 bases between the two ends. The germline gives CDR1 SGHRS, CDR2 YFSETQ. TCRdb re-derived calls from the RT-PCR reads in MiXCR, one entry per CDR3 protein. The data hold 500,000 to 650,000 distinct CDR3 sequences, with 7.5% to 8.5% observed a single time. At least ten counts were recorded for this clonotype. The chain joins TRBV5-1 to TRBJ2-7; D ambiguous. The TCR originated in a man in his fifties or sixties who received an inactivated influenza vaccine. Sequencing used PBMCs from blood, obtained around 25 months after vaccination. The CDR3 bases are TGCGCCAGCAGCTCGGGTTTTACGGGTGAAACCTCCTACGAGCAGTACTTC. Protein product: CASSSGFTGETSYEQYF.